The clone carrying this TCR beta chain was counted a single time. The data were taken from a study of control samples from healthy donors and cancer patients. Libraries were prepared by immunoSEQ multiplex PCR; TCRdb keeps only in-frame clonotypes and omits some of them. The sample has more than 140,000 clones; 85% to 95% are singletons. The CDR3 has 14 amino acids. J lost 3 bases, V lost 4 bases, and 6 bases had no gene match. Germline values: CDR1 SGHRS, CDR2 YFSETQ. The sequence came from a man aged 35 to 55 in good health. The V gene is TRBV5-1, the J gene TRBJ2-7; 8 nucleotides align to TRBD1. The specimen sequenced was blood. As DNA, the CDR3 is TGCGCCAGCAGCCCGTCGGGACAGGTCTACGAGCAGTACTTC. It specifies CASSPSGQVYEQYF.